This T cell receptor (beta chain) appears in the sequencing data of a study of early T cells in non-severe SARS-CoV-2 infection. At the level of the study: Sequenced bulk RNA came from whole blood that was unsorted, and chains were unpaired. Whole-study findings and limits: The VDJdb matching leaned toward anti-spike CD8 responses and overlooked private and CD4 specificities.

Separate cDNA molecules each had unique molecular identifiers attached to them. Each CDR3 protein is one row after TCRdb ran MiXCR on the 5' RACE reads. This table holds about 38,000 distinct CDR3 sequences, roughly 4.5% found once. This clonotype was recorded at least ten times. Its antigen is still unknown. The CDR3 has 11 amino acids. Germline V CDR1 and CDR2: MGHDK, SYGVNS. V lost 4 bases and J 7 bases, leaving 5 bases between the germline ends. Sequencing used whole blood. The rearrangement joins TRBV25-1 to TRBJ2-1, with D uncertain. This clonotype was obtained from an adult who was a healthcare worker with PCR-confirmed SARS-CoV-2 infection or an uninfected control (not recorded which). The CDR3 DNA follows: TGTGCCAGCAGTGGTCTGAATGAGCAGTTCTTC. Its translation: CASSGLNEQFF.